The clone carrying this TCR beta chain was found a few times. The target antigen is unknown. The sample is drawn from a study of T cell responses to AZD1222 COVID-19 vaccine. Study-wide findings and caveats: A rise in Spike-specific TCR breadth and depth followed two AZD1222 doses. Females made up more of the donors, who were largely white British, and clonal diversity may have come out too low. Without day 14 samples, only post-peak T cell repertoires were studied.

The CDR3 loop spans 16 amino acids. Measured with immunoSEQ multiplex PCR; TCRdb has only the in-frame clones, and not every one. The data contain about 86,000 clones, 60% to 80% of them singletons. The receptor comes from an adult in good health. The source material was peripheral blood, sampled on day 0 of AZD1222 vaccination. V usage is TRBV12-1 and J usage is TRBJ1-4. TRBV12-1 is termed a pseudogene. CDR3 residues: CASSFSRAGRDEKLFF. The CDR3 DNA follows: TGTGCCAGCAGCTTTTCCCGGGCCGGACGGGATGAAAAACTGTTTTTT.